This T cell receptor (beta chain) comes out of a study of blood T cells in healthy people across ages. Notes on the study in general: The study could not conclusively compare naive and antigen-experienced cells, given its unsorted PBMCs.

The CDR3 runs to 16 residues. Germline loops: CDR1 SEHNR, CDR2 FQNEAQ (reference sequence). With 0 bases clipped from V and 6 bases from J, the junction kept 8 bases outside the gene matches. Primers used in a second PCR of roughly 7 to 12 cycles were a sample-barcoded 5' primer and a J-beta primer mix. Every cDNA molecule carried a tag from a template-switch adaptor bearing 12 random nucleotides. TCRdb reanalysed the 5' RACE reads using MiXCR and keeps one entry per CDR3 protein. The table has 800,000 to 1,000,000 distinct CDR3 sequences, under 50% seen once. Caucasian, healthy and from Russia, the donors were aged between 6 and 90. Drawn from each donor were ten milliliters of peripheral blood. Remarks on this clonotype: No antigen is known for it.

The sequencing sample was made of blood. This clonotype was sampled from a man aged 25 to 40 in good health. The chain has TRBV7-9 and TRBJ2-3; 8 positions agree with TRBD2. CDR3 loop: CASSLAASGYSDTQYF. The CDR3 DNA is TGTGCCAGCAGCTTAGCGGCTAGCGGGTATTCCGATACGCAGTATTTT.